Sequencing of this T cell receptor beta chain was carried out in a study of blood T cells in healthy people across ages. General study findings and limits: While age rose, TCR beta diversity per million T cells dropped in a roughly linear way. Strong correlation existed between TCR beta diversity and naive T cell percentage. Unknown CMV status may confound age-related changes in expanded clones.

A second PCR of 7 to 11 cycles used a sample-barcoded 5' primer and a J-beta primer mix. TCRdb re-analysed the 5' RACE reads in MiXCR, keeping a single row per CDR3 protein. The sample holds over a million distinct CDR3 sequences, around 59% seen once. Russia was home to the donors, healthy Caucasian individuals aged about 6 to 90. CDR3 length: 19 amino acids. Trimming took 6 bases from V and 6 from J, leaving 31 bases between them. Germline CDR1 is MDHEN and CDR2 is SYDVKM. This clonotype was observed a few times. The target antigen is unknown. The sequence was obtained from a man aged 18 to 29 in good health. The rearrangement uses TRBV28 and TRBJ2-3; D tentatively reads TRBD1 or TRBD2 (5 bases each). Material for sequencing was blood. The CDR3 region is CASSFGLGSPGRYSDTQYF. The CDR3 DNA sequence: TGTGCCAGCAGCTTTGGCTTAGGGTCCCCGGGACGCTATAGTGATACGCAGTATTTT.